This T cell receptor (beta chain) emerged from a study of T cell changes during pregnancy in multiple sclerosis. Clones were sequenced by immunoSEQ multiplex PCR, and TCRdb holds only the in-frame ones, with some missing. The sample lists fewer than 70,000 clones; approximately 90% were seen once. V was shortened by 5 bases and J by 9 bases, with 15 bases between the two germline ends. The CDR3 totals 13 residues. Germline-derived CDR1 and CDR2 are SGHRS and YFSETQ. The sequences come from peripheral blood, collected in the second trimester of pregnancy. The V and J genes are TRBV5-1 and TRBJ2-1; D perhaps matches TRBD2 (5 bases). The receptor's source is a female donor in good health, enrolled as a control in a pregnancy study. CDR3 in DNA: TGCGCCAGCAGAGAAGCGGTATCAGGTGAGCAGTTCTTC. Translation: CASREAVSGEQFF.